This TCR beta chain derives from a study of blood T cell repertoires in COVID-19. In the authors' workflow: Estimation of nucleated cell counts was performed using reference gene primer amplification. Sequencing used immunoSEQ multiplex PCR; TCRdb keeps in-frame clones, though not all of them. The V and J calls and clone size come from that table; D and trimming were worked out from the DNA. The data contain roughly 170,000 clones, roughly nine tenths of them seen just once; the ten biggest clones take up about 26%. This clone turned up a few times. Germline assignment: CDR1 SGHRS and CDR2 YFSETQ. This CDR3 region has 17 residues. The V segment lost 5 bases and the J segment 3 bases; nucleotides outside the gene matches: 15.

The clonotype originates from a man aged 55-75 years with acute or convalescent COVID-19. V gene TRBV5-1 combines with J gene TRBJ2-7, with 9 bases fitting TRBD2. Input material: peripheral blood. Here the CDR3 DNA reads TGCGCCAGCAGGAAAGGGCGGGAGGGCTCCGCAAGCTACGAGCAGTACTTC. This translates into CASRKGREGSASYEQYF.